This TCR beta chain was captured in a study of blood T cell repertoires in COVID-19. Looking at the study overall: Sources were T cells, B-cell-depleted T cells, or PBMCs; the material itself was cDNA or gDNA.

This table comes from immunoSEQ multiplex PCR, and its TCRdb copy is limited to in-frame clones, with some not included. The sample includes roughly 200,000 clones, about 85% of them seen just once. This TCR was recovered from a woman in her forties with COVID-19, enrolled during active disease. Sequenced: peripheral blood.

CDR3 loop: CASSTRDNYEQYF. The CDR3 DNA reads as TGTGCCAGTAGTACCCGGGACAACTACGAGCAGTACTTC. J is TRBJ2-7 and V is TRBV19, with a weak D call TRBD1 (6 bases). V was trimmed by 4 bases and J by 3 bases, leaving 10 bases between them. The CDR3 is 13 amino acids. The V gene's germline CDR1 is LNHDA and CDR2 SQIVND (reference sequence).